Here is one TCR beta chain with its context. This sample is drawn from a study of OX40 agonist ivuxolimab in advanced cancers. Whole-study context: Under the entry rules, prior anti-PD-1, anti-PD-L1 or anti-CTLA-4 therapy was allowed, and roughly 41% had some.

Measured with immunoSEQ multiplex PCR; TCRdb has only the in-frame clones, and not every one. The sample lists more than 85,000 clones, around 90% occurring once. Systemic immunosuppression or a history of autoimmune disease excluded patients. The germline V gene has CDR1 SGHTA and CDR2 FQGNSA. The CDR3 runs 15 residues. V was pared by 5 bases and J by 5 bases, with 18 bases between. The sample in question was CD4+ or CD8+ T cells sorted from blood, obtained in a trial of the OX40 agonist ivuxolimab. The receptor was isolated from an adult with an advanced solid tumor such as melanoma, head and neck, liver or kidney cancer. The chain is built from TRBV7-2 and TRBJ2-5, with TRBD2 as a possible D gene (6 bases). The CDR3 is CASSLGPGRLETQYF. The CDR3 DNA follows: TGTGCCAGCAGCCTGGGCCCGGGGAGGTTGGAGACCCAGTACTTC.